This T cell receptor beta chain comes out of a study of blood T cell repertoires in COVID-19. This clone came up a few times. Patients from Seattle were sampled longitudinally, starting during active infection. Trimming cost V 4 bases and J 7 bases; bases outside gene matches: 6. The CDR3 length is 15 residues. Germline loops: CDR1 MDHEN, CDR2 SYDVKM. Study processing details: Amplified reference gene primers provided the basis for estimating nucleated cell counts. Sequenced by immunoSEQ multiplex PCR; TCRdb stores in-frame clones only, minus some. V and J calls and clone size are as listed in that table; D and trimming were resolved from the DNA. The sample contains more than 200,000 clones, about 88% of which appear only once.

The sample taken for sequencing was peripheral blood. The chain carries TRBV28 and TRBJ1-4, with 10 bases fitting TRBD1. The source of this sequence is a woman in her sixties with COVID-19, enrolled during active disease. The CDR3 nucleotides read TGTGCCAGCAGTTACCCGACAGGGGGCGGTGAAAAACTGTTTTTT. Its translation is CASSYPTGGGEKLFF.